The next 10 T cell receptor beta chains were all read from a single sample in a study of shared clonotypes between healthy human individuals. Here immunoSEQ multiplex PCR was the method, and the copy in TCRdb shows in-frame clones only, minus some. The sample consists of over a million clones, about 84% of them appearing once. The sample was memory CD4+ T cells from PBMCs. Described subset: CD45RA-negative fraction. Receptors originate from a man in his late teens or twenties in good health. Some clones in this sample may be carry-over from other donors' samples.

The chain links TRBV18 to TRBJ1-5; D uncertain. The V and J ends lost 5 bases and 4 bases respectively, with 6 bases between them. This CDR3 is built from 12 residues. CDR1 is KGHSH and CDR2 is LQKENI in the germline V gene. CDR3 nucleotide sequence: TGTGCCAGCTCATCCGAGAATCAGCCCCAGCATTTT. This translates into CASSSENQPQHF.

The chain joins TRBV5-1 to TRBJ2-3, with 7 bases aligning to TRBD2. After removal of 3 bases from V and 3 bases from J, the junction contained 7 bases not matched to a gene. CDR3 size: 15 residues. Germline lookup yields CDR1 SGHRS and CDR2 YFSETQ. The CDR3 loop reads CASSSTSESTDTQYF. The CDR3 nucleotides read TGCGCCAGCAGCTCCACTAGCGAGTCGACAGATACGCAGTATTTT.

J is TRBJ2-7 and V is TRBV11-2, with D possibly matching TRBD1 (6 bases). Germline CDR1 reads SGHAT; CDR2 reads FQNNGV. With 2 bases removed from V and 3 bases from J, the gap between germline ends came to 14 bases. CDR3 length: 15 residues. The CDR3 DNA reads TGTGCCAGCAGCTTATCTTCCGGGACACACTACGAGCAGTACTTC. Translating gives CASSLSSGTHYEQYF.

This clone showed up just a few times. The J gene is TRBJ2-7, the V gene TRBV7-3; 7 bases align to TRBD1. The CDR3 consists of 13 residues. The junction had 8 bases not matched to a gene; V was cut back by 5 bases and J by 7 bases. Looked up from germline, CDR1 is SGHTA and CDR2 is FQGTGA. Written as DNA, the CDR3 is TGTGCCAGCAGCCCCAGGGGGTCTCAAGAGCAGTACTTC. As protein: CASSPRGSQEQYF.

The V and J genes are TRBV5-6 and TRBJ2-1; D unclear. CDR1 is SGHDT, CDR2 YYEEEE, per germline. With 4 bases removed from V and 6 bases from J, the gap between germline ends came to 23 bases. The CDR3 spans 17 residues. CDR3 loop: CASSPMVLNRLFNEQFF. The CDR3 DNA sequence: TGTGCCAGCAGCCCGATGGTCCTCAACAGACTCTTCAATGAGCAGTTCTTC. Drawing the rest from reference TRBV5-6 and TRBJ2-1, the complete variable domain is DAGVTQSPTHLIKTRGQQVTLRCSPKSGHDTVSWYQQALGQGPQFIFQYYEEEERQRGNFPDRFSGHQFPNYSSELNVNALLLGDSALYLCASSPMVLNRLFNEQFFGPGTRLTVL.

This chain uses TRBV28 with TRBJ1-2; perhaps TRBD1 as D (5 bases). The germline gives CDR1 MDHEN, CDR2 SYDVKM. This CDR3 is built from 15 residues. Trimming removed 5 bases at V and 5 bases at J, with 18 bases between. CDR3 amino acids: CASSAPLRGGYGYTF. CDR3 in DNA: TGTGCCAGCAGTGCCCCCTTGAGGGGAGGGTATGGCTACACCTTC.

The V call is TRBV18, the J call TRBJ2-5, with 7 bases lining up with TRBD2. Germline CDR1 is KGHSH and CDR2 is LQKENI. The length of the CDR3 is 15 residues. V was clipped by 0 bases and J by 7 bases; unmatched bases: 8. The CDR3 is CASSPPRAGAGTQYF. As DNA, the CDR3 is TGTGCCAGCTCACCACCGAGGGCGGGAGCAGGGACCCAGTACTTC.

In its sample, this clone was seen once. This chain uses TRBV5-1 with TRBJ1-2; D gene unclear. Trimming shortened V by 4 bases and J by 5 bases, and 15 bases separated the two germline ends. Germline V gene data show CDR1 as SGHRS and CDR2 as YFSETQ. The CDR3 has 14 residues. CDR3: CASSPDLGIYGYTF. The CDR3 region has the DNA TGCGCCAGCAGCCCCGACCTGGGTATTTATGGCTACACCTTC.

This clone was detected only a few times. The chain combines TRBV29-1 with TRBJ1-1; no clear D gene. There are 14 residues in the CDR3. V was shortened by 0 bases and J by 5 bases, with 13 bases between the two germline ends. Germline V CDR1 and CDR2: SQVTM, ANQGSEA. The CDR3 region has the DNA TGCAGCGTTGAAGAGGTCACTATTGGGACTGAAGCTTTCTTT. Its translation: CSVEEVTIGTEAFF.

This clone has more than one count but fewer than ten. The V and J genes are TRBV6-5 and TRBJ2-5; 9 bases are shared with TRBD2. V was pared by 10 bases and J by 1 base, with 7 bases of the junction left unmatched. The V gene's germline CDR1 is MNHEY and CDR2 SVGAGI. There are 14 residues in the CDR3. The DNA of the CDR3 is TGTGCCACCGCCAGACTAGCGGCCCAAGAGACCCAGTACTTC. Its translation: CATARLAAQETQYF.